The rows below give T cell receptor beta chains drawn from one sample of a study of blood T cell repertoires in COVID-19. Sequencing used immunoSEQ multiplex PCR; TCRdb keeps in-frame clones, though not all of them. The sample comprises 80,000 to 100,000 clones, around 86% of which are singletons, and 10% to 13% rests with the top ten. The specimen sequenced was peripheral blood. These TCRs come from a middle-aged man with acute or convalescent COVID-19. CDR3s leave out the opening cysteine and the closing phenylalanine or tryptophan.

j_gene: TRBJ1-4; v_gene: TRBV11-3; CDR3aa: ASSSGTGDEKLF
j_gene: TRBJ2-1; v_gene: TRBV11-3; CDR3aa: ASEGVRNEQF
j_gene: TRBJ2-3; v_gene: TRBV4-2; CDR3aa: ASSQDGQGTDTQY
j_gene: TRBJ1-1; v_gene: TRBV18; CDR3aa: ASSPGQGKGEWTEAF
j_gene: TRBJ1-4; v_gene: TRBV7-9; CDR3aa: ASSLGPGEEKLF
j_gene: TRBJ2-2; v_gene: TRBV19; CDR3aa: ASSIRRLGTGELF
j_gene: TRBJ1-4; v_gene: TRBV7-3; CDR3aa: ASSIQCPTNEKLF
j_gene: TRBJ1-1; v_gene: TRBV5-1; CDR3aa: ASSFRDSVNTEAF
j_gene: TRBJ2-1; v_gene: TRBV9; CDR3aa: ASSITTTGDPRDEQF
j_gene: TRBJ1-4; v_gene: TRBV30; CDR3aa: AWNRAALSSEKLF
j_gene: TRBJ2-5; v_gene: TRBV5-6; CDR3aa: ASSSLVREETQY
j_gene: TRBJ1-5; v_gene: TRBV6-1; CDR3aa: ASSGDGQVSGNQPQH
j_gene: TRBJ1-4; v_gene: TRBV6-5; CDR3aa: ASNLGDREGKLF
j_gene: TRBJ2-3; v_gene: TRBV5-6; CDR3aa: ASSTRTGLSTDTQY
j_gene: TRBJ2-1; v_gene: TRBV5-1; CDR3aa: ASSLGPADNEQF
j_gene: TRBJ1-3; v_gene: TRBV9; CDR3aa: ASSLGGSNSGNTIY
j_gene: TRBJ1-2; v_gene: TRBV25-1; CDR3aa: ASGRRGPYGYT
j_gene: TRBJ2-1; v_gene: TRBV7-2; CDR3aa: ASSILAGASYNEQF
j_gene: TRBJ2-1; v_gene: TRBV18; CDR3aa: ASSPLGFGQGARPRANEQF
j_gene: TRBJ1-2; v_gene: TRBV5-1; CDR3aa: ASSLTPDGYT
j_gene: TRBJ2-2; v_gene: TRBV18; CDR3aa: ASSPSSGSITGELF
j_gene: TRBJ1-2; v_gene: TRBV7-8; CDR3aa: ASSLDQGGGNYGYT
j_gene: TRBJ2-7; v_gene: TRBV2; CDR3aa: AAEGYEQY
j_gene: TRBJ1-2; v_gene: TRBV3-1/TRBV3-2; CDR3aa: ASSQEALQGAIGYT
j_gene: TRBJ2-1; v_gene: TRBV3-1/TRBV3-2; CDR3aa: ASSQAGVGDEQF
j_gene: TRBJ1-5; v_gene: TRBV5-6; CDR3aa: ASSLTQRTGPSNQPQH
j_gene: TRBJ2-7; v_gene: TRBV7-2; CDR3aa: ASSRQGYEQY
j_gene: TRBJ2-5; v_gene: TRBV24-1; CDR3aa: ATSDAGLADQETQY
j_gene: TRBJ1-1; v_gene: TRBV13; CDR3aa: ASRAVTESSPMNTEAF
j_gene: TRBJ1-5; v_gene: TRBV5-5; CDR3aa: ASSLELTVTKQPQH
j_gene: TRBJ1-3; v_gene: TRBV7-6; CDR3aa: ASSLLQGPLSGNTIY
j_gene: TRBJ2-3; v_gene: TRBV24-1; CDR3aa: ATSDPDLATGWGTDTQY
j_gene: TRBJ2-7; v_gene: TRBV2; CDR3aa: ASRPDSVSYEQY
j_gene: TRBJ2-1; v_gene: TRBV29-1; CDR3aa: SVVDWRNEQF
j_gene: TRBJ2-2; v_gene: TRBV2; CDR3aa: ASSDPSGRARVTGELF
j_gene: TRBJ2-3; v_gene: TRBV18; CDR3aa: ASSPDRVDTQY
j_gene: TRBJ1-5; v_gene: TRBV7-8; CDR3aa: ASSYRLNQPQH
j_gene: TRBJ2-1; v_gene: TRBV14; CDR3aa: ASSHQLGFPYNEQF
j_gene: TRBJ1-2; v_gene: TRBV19; CDR3aa: ASSIPGQGRYGYT
j_gene: TRBJ2-1; v_gene: TRBV5-4; CDR3aa: ASSLGTSGTYNEQF
j_gene: TRBJ1-2; v_gene: TRBV10-3; CDR3aa: AISRDNYGYT
j_gene: TRBJ2-3; v_gene: TRBV19; CDR3aa: ASTIQLGSTDTQY
j_gene: TRBJ2-1; v_gene: TRBV24-1; CDR3aa: ATSDSTYNEQF
j_gene: TRBJ2-1; v_gene: TRBV15; CDR3aa: ATSDRLAGGDEQF
j_gene: TRBJ2-3; v_gene: TRBV5-1; CDR3aa: ASSLIIAGGRGDTQY
j_gene: TRBJ2-5; v_gene: TRBV11-2; CDR3aa: ASSLAPTQETQY
j_gene: TRBJ2-1; v_gene: TRBV5-8; CDR3aa: ASSWDTDYYNEQF
j_gene: TRBJ2-1; v_gene: TRBV19; CDR3aa: ASSIPGSTEQF
j_gene: TRBJ2-7; v_gene: TRBV6-5; CDR3aa: ASSYSPTAGRDEQY
j_gene: TRBJ1-2; v_gene: TRBV7-2; CDR3aa: ASSLESRTLGYT
j_gene: TRBJ1-4; v_gene: TRBV27; CDR3aa: ASNKGGAARNEKLF
j_gene: TRBJ1-5; v_gene: TRBV3-1/TRBV3-2; CDR3aa: ASSQDSTGNQPQH
j_gene: TRBJ2-7; v_gene: TRBV14; CDR3aa: ASSARQGVNEQY
j_gene: TRBJ2-3; v_gene: TRBV5-1; CDR3aa: ASSFRTSGTTDTQY
j_gene: TRBJ2-4; v_gene: TRBV15; CDR3aa: ATSRGTGAQNIQY
j_gene: TRBJ1-4; v_gene: TRBV9; CDR3aa: ASSEGWTNEKLF
j_gene: TRBJ1-1; v_gene: TRBV10-2; CDR3aa: ASRRGLTEAF
j_gene: TRBJ1-2; v_gene: TRBV13; CDR3aa: ASSLPGNYGYT